The entry below describes one T cell receptor beta chain. This receptor's antigen is unknown. No base-level quality is on record; no much larger clone is a single base apart. Donors formed part of the validation cohort, which comprised about 120 subjects and was distinct from the first cohort of several hundred subjects. Library creation used the immunoSEQ multiplex PCR assay. Per the authors' processing: A statistical classification framework was built for diagnosing cytomegalovirus status from the catalog of TCR beta chain sequences. This is the immuneACCESS table as TCRdb keeps it, with only in-frame sequences that have V and J called. A part of the clones is gone; compared with another copy, unresolved V genes explain less than half, and the rest is unexplained. V, J and clone size were drawn from that table, and D and trimming were deduced from the DNA. The table for this sample lists over 250,000 clones; about 86% of them were counted only once. Approximately 1% of the sample comes from the top ten.

The sample comes from a study of cytomegalovirus exposure and HLA in healthy donors (dated by TCRdb to about 2017). Turning to the overall study: According to a later analysis, the 120 or so validation repertoires were produced on the same platform as the 680 or so repertoires of the first cohort. The study aimed to test whether cataloging public T cell receptors could reveal signatures of past pathogen exposure. Along with the approximately 700-subject first cohort, a separate validation cohort of more than 90 different subjects was used. To predict cytomegalovirus infection status, the study brought together high-throughput TCR immunosequencing, statistical association of individual TCRs with disease status, and machine learning.

The CDR3, cysteine through phenylalanine, is 16 amino acids long. CDR3 DNA only is kept here, 48 bases in frame from base 1. The germline V gene supplies CDR1 MNHEY and CDR2 SVGAGI. V and J lose 0 bases and 0 bases, and a span of 12 bases separates them. The research as a whole found: The classifier was reported to diagnose cytomegalovirus status with high specificity and sensitivity in both the original and validation cohorts. Subsequent analysis determined that TCRs grouped into clusters in the first cohort also showed a tendency toward co-occurrence across the 120 or so validation repertoires, and 94% of cluster scores exceeded 0. It was suggested by the authors that the approach could potentially be generalized to other disease states and immunological phenotypes. Most TCR sequences were observed very rarely across donors, whereas some public TCRs were present in many individuals. A total of roughly 160 TCR beta chains were listed by the study as associated with cytomegalovirus. In vitro tests confirmed that a few of the cytomegalovirus-associated TCR beta chains recognize cytomegalovirus antigens. The validation cohort had no HLA typing available for a later analysis, so co-occurrence within that cohort was assessed over all 130 or so repertoires.

Material for sequencing was PBMCs. The sequence was collected from a woman aged 18-29 years in good health and CMV-seronegative. The chain couples TRBV6-5 to TRBJ2-7; the D gene is perhaps TRBD1, on 6 matching bases. Here is the DNA: TGTGCCAGCAGTTACTCCGGGCCGGACAGCTCCTACGAGCAGTACTTC. The translation is CASSYSGPDSSYEQYF.